The 8 T cell receptor beta chains below come from one sample, sequenced in a study of T cell clonotyping in hematopoietic cell transplantation. Here immunoSEQ multiplex PCR was the method, and the copy in TCRdb shows in-frame clones only, minus some. The repertoire holds over 15,000 clones, with 80% to 95% as singletons. The sample taken for sequencing was peripheral blood mononuclear cells. The receptors derive from a man between 40 and 49 years old in good health. Some clones in this sample may be carry-over from other donors' samples.

The chain links TRBV4-3 to TRBJ2-6; no clear D gene. Germline V gene data show CDR1 as LGHNA and CDR2 as YSLEER. The CDR3 runs 16 residues. Trimming left V 0 bases short and J 0 bases short, with 6 bases between. Here the CDR3 reads CASSQDTGSGANVLTF. CDR3 DNA sequence: TGCGCCAGCAGCCAAGATACCGGCTCTGGGGCCAACGTCCTGACTTTC.

This clone has more than one count but fewer than ten. The rearrangement links TRBV4-1 to TRBJ1-2; unclear D gene. Trimming took 0 bases from V and 11 from J, leaving 13 bases between them. In germline, CDR1 is MGHRA, CDR2 YSYEKL. The CDR3 contains 13 residues. CDR3 amino acids: CASSQDRGSLYTF. The CDR3 coding sequence is TGCGCCAGCAGCCAAGATCGGGGATCCCTGTACACCTTC.

The genes are TRBV5-1 and TRBJ2-6; no definite D call. The length of the CDR3 is 14 residues. Germline CDR1 SGHRS, CDR2 YFSETQ. V was trimmed by 4 bases and J by 0 bases, leaving 5 bases between them. This CDR3 is CASSTLSGANVLTF. As DNA, the CDR3 is TGCGCCAGCAGCACGCTCTCTGGGGCCAACGTCCTGACTTTC.

J is TRBJ1-1 and V is TRBV28; TRBD1 might be the D (6 bases). The length of the CDR3 is 13 residues. Germline V gene lookup returns CDR1 MDHEN and CDR2 SYDVKM. Trimming took 6 bases from V and 7 from J, leaving 15 bases between them. CDR3 bases: TGTGCCAGCAGCCGACGAGGGACATATGAAGCTTTCTTT. It translates to CASSRRGTYEAFF.

V usage is TRBV2 and J usage is TRBJ1-2; 7 bases map to TRBD1. Looked up from germline, CDR1 is SNHLY and CDR2 is FYNNEI. Unmatched junction bases numbered 14, after V lost 7 bases and J lost 6 bases. The CDR3 extends over 15 amino acids. The CDR3 reads CASNTDRVIMDGYTF. CDR3 coding DNA: TGTGCCAGCAATACCGACAGGGTTATTATGGATGGCTACACCTTC.

This sequence joins TRBV2 and TRBJ2-6; 7 bases map to TRBD1. This CDR3 spans 15 amino acids. The V gene end was trimmed by 5 bases and the J gene end by 2 bases; junction bases not matched to a gene: 3. From germline, CDR1 is SNHLY and CDR2 FYNNEI. DNA for the CDR3: TGTGCCAGCAGTTCCGACAGGGCTGGGGCCAACGTCCTGACTTTC. As protein: CASSSDRAGANVLTF.

The chain uses TRBV15 and TRBJ2-7; D perhaps matches TRBD2 (6 bases). Looked up from germline, CDR1 is LNHNV and CDR2 is YYDKDF (reference sequence). The V end was cut by 0 bases, the J end by 3 bases, with 12 bases between. The CDR3 spans 15 residues. The CDR3 loop is CATSREVAAVYEQYF. The CDR3 DNA reads TGTGCCACCAGCAGAGAGGTAGCGGCCGTCTACGAGCAGTACTTC.

The CDR3 nucleotides read TGTGCCACCAGCAGAGTCCAGAGATCCTACGAGCAGTACTTC. Amino acid sequence: CATSRVQRSYEQYF. The chain employs TRBV15 and TRBJ2-7; D uncertain. The CDR3 sequence is 14 residues long. The V end was cut by 1 base, the J end by 1 base, with 8 bases between. Germline V lookup: CDR1 LNHNV, CDR2 YYDKDF (reference sequence).